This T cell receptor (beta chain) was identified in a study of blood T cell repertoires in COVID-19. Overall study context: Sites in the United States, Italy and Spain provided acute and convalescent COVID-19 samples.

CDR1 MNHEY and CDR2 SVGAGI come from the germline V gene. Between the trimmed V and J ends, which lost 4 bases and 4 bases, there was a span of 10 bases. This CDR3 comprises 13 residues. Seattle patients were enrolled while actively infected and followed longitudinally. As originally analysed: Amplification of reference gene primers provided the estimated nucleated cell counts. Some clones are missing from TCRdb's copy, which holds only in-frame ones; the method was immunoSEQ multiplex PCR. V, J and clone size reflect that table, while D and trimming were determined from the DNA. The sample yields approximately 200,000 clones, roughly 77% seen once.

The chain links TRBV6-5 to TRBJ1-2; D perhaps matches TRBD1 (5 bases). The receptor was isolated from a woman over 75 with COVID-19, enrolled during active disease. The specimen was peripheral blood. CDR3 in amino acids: CASSSGYIYGYTF. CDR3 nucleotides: TGTGCCAGCAGTTCAGGGTACATCTATGGCTACACCTTC.